A single sample gave rise to the 24 T cell receptor beta chains below, sequenced in a study of OX40 agonist ivuxolimab in advanced cancers. Using immunoSEQ multiplex PCR, the repertoire was profiled, and TCRdb retains in-frame clones only, with some absent. The table records about 110,000 clones, under 95% of them present only once. Sample: CD4+ or CD8+ T cells sorted from blood, taken in a trial of the OX40 agonist ivuxolimab. The receptors here all came from an adult with an advanced solid tumor such as melanoma, head and neck, liver or kidney cancer.

This clone was picked up one time. The chain joins TRBV5-1 to TRBJ2-5; D could derive from TRBD1 or TRBD2 (7 bases each). The V end was cut by 2 bases, the J end by 5 bases, with 16 bases between. This CDR3 comprises 15 residues. Germline lookup yields CDR1 SGHRS and CDR2 YFSETQ. The CDR3 protein is CASSLQGRVEETQYF. The DNA for the CDR3 is TGCGCCAGCAGCTTACAGGGGAGGGTGGAGGAGACCCAGTACTTC.

This rearrangement joins TRBV5-1 to TRBJ2-1; 7 bases line up with TRBD2. CDR3 length equals 17 residues. The trim removed 2 bases at V and 2 bases at J, leaving 10 bases unmatched. Per the germline V gene, CDR1 is SGHRS and CDR2 is YFSETQ. Here the CDR3 DNA reads TGCGCCAGCAGCTTAAGGGCTAGCGGCACAACCTACAATGAGCAGTTCTTC. This gives the protein CASSLRASGTTYNEQFF. The full variable domain, with the rest looked up from reference TRBV5-1 and TRBJ2-1, is KAGVTQTPRYLIKTRGQQVTLSCSPISGHRSVSWYQQTPGQGLQFLFEYFSETQRNKGNFPGRFSGRQFSNSRSEMNVSTLELGDSALYLCASSLRASGTTYNEQFFGPGTRLTVL.

The chain has TRBV7-9 and TRBJ2-1; TRBD2 aligns across 7 bases. Germline V lookup: CDR1 SEHNR, CDR2 FQNEAQ (reference sequence). Losses at the gene ends were 2 bases for V and 5 bases for J; bases not matched to a gene: 3. CDR3 length: 14 residues. CDR3: CASSLWGGDNEQFF. CDR3 sequence (DNA): TGTGCCAGCAGCTTATGGGGGGGAGACAATGAGCAGTTCTTC.

The chain carries TRBV9 and TRBJ1-2, with D maybe TRBD1 (5 bases). This CDR3 spans 12 amino acids. Looked up from germline, CDR1 is SGDLS and CDR2 is YYNGEE. With 5 bases removed from V and 8 bases from J, the gap between germline ends came to 13 bases. The CDR3 reads CASRGPGDGYTF. In DNA form, the CDR3 reads TGTGCCAGCAGGGGCCCTGGGGACGGCTACACCTTC.

This clone has a handful of counts. The chain has TRBV9 and TRBJ2-2, with TRBD1 as a possible D gene (5 bases). Looked up from germline, CDR1 is SGDLS and CDR2 is YYNGEE. This CDR3 contains 15 residues. V lost 2 bases and J 1 base, leaving 9 bases between the germline ends. CDR3 amino acids: CASSVSDRNTGELFF. In DNA, the CDR3 is TGTGCCAGCAGCGTCTCAGACAGGAACACCGGGGAGCTGTTTTTT.

In its sample, this clone was seen a few times. The rearrangement uses TRBV28 and TRBJ1-2; maybe TRBD1 (5 bases). With 2 bases removed from V and 3 bases from J, the gap between germline ends came to 7 bases. CDR1 and CDR2 (germline): MDHEN, SYDVKM. The CDR3 contains 13 residues. The CDR3: CASSLETDYGYTF. Written as DNA, the CDR3 is TGTGCCAGCAGTTTAGAGACAGACTATGGCTACACCTTC.

J is TRBJ2-5 and V is TRBV15; 7 nucleotides line up with TRBD2. V shed 1 base, J shed 5 bases, and the junction held 13 bases outside the gene matches. CDR1 LNHNV and CDR2 YYDKDF come from the germline V gene (reference sequence). This CDR3 has 17 residues. The CDR3 reads CATSRAVRGGRGETQYF. CDR3 nucleotide sequence: TGTGCCACCAGCAGAGCAGTTAGGGGCGGGAGAGGGGAGACCCAGTACTTC.

V and J are TRBV11-2 and TRBJ1-2, with no clear D. V shed 3 bases and J shed 2 bases, with 1 base lying between them. CDR3 length: 11 residues. Germline-derived CDR1 and CDR2 are SGHAT and FQNNGV. CDR3 loop: CASSFNYGYTF. The CDR3 DNA is TGTGCCAGCAGCTTCAACTATGGCTACACCTTC.

The genes are TRBV11-2 and TRBJ2-1, with D possibly being TRBD2 (5 bases). The germline V gene has CDR1 SGHAT and CDR2 FQNNGV. V lost 4 bases to trimming and J lost 12 bases, with 22 bases between them. This CDR3 contains 15 residues. The CDR3 nucleotides read TGTGCCAGCAGCTCCCTAGCCGAGATCTCTACTGGGCAGTTCTTC. Translated: CASSSLAEISTGQFF.

This rearrangement joins TRBV7-2 to TRBJ1-3, with TRBD1 identical over 10 bases. The CDR3 loop spans 17 amino acids. J was trimmed by 8 bases and V by 5 bases; bases with no gene match: 15. CDR1 is SGHTA, CDR2 FQGNSA, per germline. CDR3 DNA sequence: TGTGCCAGCAGCACGGGACAGGGGTTTACTTTGGGGGACACCATATATTTT. Its translation: CASSTGQGFTLGDTIYF.

The J gene is TRBJ2-7, the V gene TRBV14; D is perhaps TRBD1 or TRBD2 (5 bases each). The CDR3 extends over 14 amino acids. CDR1 is SGHDN and CDR2 is FVKESK in the germline V gene. V was clipped by 4 bases and J by 1 base, with 11 bases between them. DNA for the CDR3: TGTGCCAGCAGCCCGGAGTGGGGGTCCTACGAGCAGTACTTC. Translated, it gives CASSPEWGSYEQYF. The full variable domain, its missing parts supplied by reference TRBV14 and TRBJ2-7, is EAGVTQFPSHSVIEKGQTVTLRCDPISGHDNLYWYRRVMGKEIKFLLHFVKESKQDESGMPNNRFLAERTGGTYSTLKVQPAELEDSGVYFCASSPEWGSYEQYFGPGTRLTVT.

J is TRBJ1-4 and V is TRBV7-6; D gene unclear. Per the germline V gene, CDR1 is SGHVS and CDR2 is FNYEAQ. The CDR3 has 15 amino acids. Trimming removed 5 bases at V and 0 bases at J, with 10 bases between. This CDR3 reads CASSPEGTTNEKLFF. The DNA of the CDR3 is TGTGCCAGCAGCCCAGAAGGCACAACTAATGAAAAACTGTTTTTT.

The rearrangement joins TRBV9 to TRBJ2-7; TRBD1 might be the D (6 bases). In germline, CDR1 is SGDLS, CDR2 YYNGEE. This CDR3 contains 13 residues. Trimming took off 3 bases at V and 5 bases at J, with 12 bases between the two ends. CDR3 region: CASSDNRADEQYF. The CDR3 coding sequence is TGTGCCAGCAGCGACAACAGGGCTGACGAGCAGTACTTC.

The V and J genes are TRBV7-2 and TRBJ1-1; 7 bases are shared with TRBD1. J was trimmed by 5 bases and V by 2 bases; bases with no gene match: 5. The V gene's germline CDR1 is SGHTA and CDR2 FQGNSA. The CDR3 covers 14 residues. In DNA, the CDR3 is TGTGCCAGCAGCTTATGGACAGGAAAGACTGAAGCTTTCTTT. Amino acid sequence: CASSLWTGKTEAFF.

The rearrangement links TRBV29-1 to TRBJ1-1; D is undetermined. The V gene's germline CDR1 is SQVTM and CDR2 ANQGSEA. Trimming took 1 base from V and 1 from J, leaving 7 bases between them. The CDR3 is 13 residues long. For the CDR3, the DNA is TGCAGCGTTGAAGGGACGGAGAACACTGAAGCTTTCTTT. Translated, it gives CSVEGTENTEAFF.

The gene calls are TRBV10-1 and TRBJ2-2; 12 nucleotides line up with TRBD2. Trimming at V came to 11 bases and at J to 6 bases, leaving 7 bases not matched to a gene. The CDR3 consists of 14 residues. Germline CDR1 is WNHNN and CDR2 is SYGVQD (reference sequence). In DNA, the CDR3 is TGCGCCTCAGGACTAGCGGGACAGGCCGGGGAGCTGTTTTTT. Translated: CASGLAGQAGELFF.

The gene calls are TRBV5-4 and TRBJ2-7, with 7 positions matching TRBD1. Germline lookup yields CDR1 SGHNT and CDR2 YYREEE (reference sequence). The CDR3 is made up of 14 amino acids. Trimming took 2 bases from V and 2 from J; bases not matched to a gene: 4. In DNA, the CDR3 is TGTGCCAGCAGCTTTTCCGGGACAGCCTACGAGCAGTACTTC. It encodes CASSFSGTAYEQYF. Complete variable domain (other parts from reference TRBV5-4 and TRBJ2-7): ETGVTQSPTHLIKTRGQQVTLRCSSQSGHNTVSWYQQALGQGPQFIFQYYREEENGRGNFPPRFSGLQFPNYSSELNVNALELDDSALYLCASSFSGTAYEQYFGPGTRLTVT.

The gene calls are TRBV5-1 and TRBJ2-5; D perhaps matches TRBD1 (5 bases). Germline assignment: CDR1 SGHRS and CDR2 YFSETQ. There are 14 residues in the CDR3. V lost 0 bases and J 1 base, leaving 7 bases between the germline ends. CDR3 sequence: CASSLEDTQETQYF. The CDR3 DNA sequence: TGCGCCAGCAGCTTGGAGGACACCCAAGAGACCCAGTACTTC.

The chain employs TRBV28 and TRBJ2-3; possibly TRBD1 or TRBD2 for D (5 bases each). Germline CDR1 is MDHEN and CDR2 is SYDVKM. V was shortened by 4 bases and J by 0 bases, with 11 bases between the two germline ends. This CDR3 contains 15 residues. CDR3 sequence: CASSSLGPSTDTQYF. The DNA of the CDR3 is TGTGCCAGCAGTTCGCTGGGACCTAGCACAGATACGCAGTATTTT.

This chain links TRBV28 with TRBJ2-1, with unresolved D. Germline CDR1 and CDR2: MDHEN and SYDVKM. The CDR3 contains 16 residues. The ends were cut back, 6 bases at V and 0 bases at J, with 15 bases in the middle. The CDR3 DNA is TGTGCCAGCAGCCAAACTCCTGTTAGCTCCTACAATGAGCAGTTCTTC. Protein sequence: CASSQTPVSSYNEQFF.

This clone was picked up one time. The CDR3 DNA sequence: TGTGCCAGCAGCCGCCAGCGGACAGGCGTTAATGAAAAACTGTTTTTT. Translation: CASSRQRTGVNEKLFF. This chain uses TRBV7-9 with TRBJ1-4; 7 bases agree with TRBD1. The trim removed 5 bases at V and 4 bases at J, leaving 10 bases unmatched. Per germline, CDR1 SEHNR and CDR2 FQNEAQ (reference sequence). The CDR3 spans 16 residues.

The chain links TRBV28 to TRBJ1-4; D unclear. Between the trimmed V and J ends, which lost 2 bases and 5 bases, there was a span of 6 bases. The CDR3 loop spans 13 amino acids. CDR1 and CDR2 from the germline V gene are MDHEN and SYDVKM. DNA of the CDR3: TGTGCCAGCAGTTTAGCGATGAATGAAAAACTGTTTTTT. Its protein is CASSLAMNEKLFF.

This clone has a single count. The V gene is TRBV5-1, the J gene TRBJ2-1, with a weak D call TRBD1 (5 bases). V was cut by 4 bases and J by 3 bases, with 14 bases left in between. Germline V gene lookup returns CDR1 SGHRS and CDR2 YFSETQ. The CDR3 is 15 residues long. CDR3: CASSPDTNGYNEQFF. Here the CDR3 DNA reads TGCGCCAGCAGCCCGGACACTAATGGCTACAATGAGCAGTTCTTC.

This clone was counted only a few times. This sequence joins TRBV27 and TRBJ2-7; D is tentatively TRBD1 or TRBD2 (5 bases each). This CDR3 region has 16 residues. Trimming shortened V by 6 bases and J by 3 bases, and 21 bases separated the two germline ends. Per the germline V gene, CDR1 is MNHEY and CDR2 is SMNVEV (reference sequence). The CDR3 reads CASSLGPGAESYEQYF. In DNA form, the CDR3 reads TGTGCCAGCAGCTTGGGACCTGGCGCGGAGAGCTACGAGCAGTACTTC.